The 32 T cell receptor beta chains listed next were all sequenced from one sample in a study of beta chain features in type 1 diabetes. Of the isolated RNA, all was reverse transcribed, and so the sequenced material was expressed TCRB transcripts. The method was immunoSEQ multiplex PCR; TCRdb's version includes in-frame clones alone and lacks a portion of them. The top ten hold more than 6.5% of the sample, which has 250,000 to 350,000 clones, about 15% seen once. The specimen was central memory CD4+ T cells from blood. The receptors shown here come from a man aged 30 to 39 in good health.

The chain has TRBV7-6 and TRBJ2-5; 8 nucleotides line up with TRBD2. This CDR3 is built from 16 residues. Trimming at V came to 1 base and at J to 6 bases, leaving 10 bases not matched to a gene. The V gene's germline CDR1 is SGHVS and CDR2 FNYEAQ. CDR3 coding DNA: TGTGCCAGCAGCTTAGGGCCCAGCGGGAGTAGAAAGACCCAGTACTTC. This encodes CASSLGPSGSRKTQYF.

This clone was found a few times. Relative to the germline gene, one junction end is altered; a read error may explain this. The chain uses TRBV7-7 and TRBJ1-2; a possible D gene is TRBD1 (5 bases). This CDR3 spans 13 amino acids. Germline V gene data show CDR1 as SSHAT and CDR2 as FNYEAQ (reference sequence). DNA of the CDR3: TGCGCCAGCAGCCAGCAGGGTAGCTATGGCTACACCTTC. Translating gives CASSQQGSYGYTF.

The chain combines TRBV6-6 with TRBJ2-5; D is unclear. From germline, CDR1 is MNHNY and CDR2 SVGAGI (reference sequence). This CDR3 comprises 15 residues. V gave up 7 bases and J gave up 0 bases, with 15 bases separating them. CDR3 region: CASTGNLGYQETQYF. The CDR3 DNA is TGTGCCAGCACGGGCAACCTGGGGTACCAAGAGACCCAGTACTTC.

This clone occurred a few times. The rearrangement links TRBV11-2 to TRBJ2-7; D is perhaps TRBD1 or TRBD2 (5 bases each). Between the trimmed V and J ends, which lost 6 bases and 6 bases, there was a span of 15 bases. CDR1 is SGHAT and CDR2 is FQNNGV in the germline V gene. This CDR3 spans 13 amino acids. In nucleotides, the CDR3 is TGTGCCAGCAGACCCCACAGAGGGACCGAGCAGTACGTC. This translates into CASRPHRGTEQYV.

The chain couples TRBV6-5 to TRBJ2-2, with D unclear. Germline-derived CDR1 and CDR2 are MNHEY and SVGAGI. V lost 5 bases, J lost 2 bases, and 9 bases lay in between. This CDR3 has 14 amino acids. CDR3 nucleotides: TGTGCCAGCAGTGAATTCCGAAACACCGGGGAGCTGTTTTTT. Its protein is CASSEFRNTGELFF.

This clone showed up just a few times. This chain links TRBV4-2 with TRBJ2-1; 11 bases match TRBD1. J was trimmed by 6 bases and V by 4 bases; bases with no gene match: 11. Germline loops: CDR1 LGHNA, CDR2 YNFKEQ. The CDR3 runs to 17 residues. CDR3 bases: TGTGCCAGCAGCCCCCAAGGGGGACAGGGGGATCTCAATGAGCAGTTCTTC. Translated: CASSPQGGQGDLNEQFF.

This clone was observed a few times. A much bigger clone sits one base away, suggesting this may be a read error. CDR3 sequence (DNA): TGTGCCAGCAGCTTCCGAGAAAAACTGTTTTTT. Translating gives CASSFREKLFF. The V and J genes are TRBV11-3 and TRBJ1-4; D is uncertain. The CDR3 loop spans 11 amino acids. Deletions cut 3 bases from V and 8 bases from J, with 4 bases between. The V gene's germline CDR1 is SGHNT and CDR2 YENEEA.

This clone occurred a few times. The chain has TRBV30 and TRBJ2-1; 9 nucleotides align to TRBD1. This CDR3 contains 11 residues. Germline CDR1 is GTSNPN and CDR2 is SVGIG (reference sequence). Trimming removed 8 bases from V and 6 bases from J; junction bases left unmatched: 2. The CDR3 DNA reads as TGTGCCCTGGACAGGGGCAATGAGCAGTTCTTC. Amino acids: CALDRGNEQFF. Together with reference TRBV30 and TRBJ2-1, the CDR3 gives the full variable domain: SQTIHQWPATLVQPVGSPLSLECTVEGTSNPNLYWYRQAAGRGLQLLFYSVGIGQISSEVPQNLSASRPQDRQFILSSKKLLLSDSGFYLCALDRGNEQFFGPGTRLTVL.

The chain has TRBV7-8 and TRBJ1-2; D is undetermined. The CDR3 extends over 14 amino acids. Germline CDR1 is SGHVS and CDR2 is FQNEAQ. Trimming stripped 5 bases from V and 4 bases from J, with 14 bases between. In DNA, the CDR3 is TGTGCCAGCAGCCCGCCGGACTCCATCTATGGCTACACCTTC. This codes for CASSPPDSIYGYTF.

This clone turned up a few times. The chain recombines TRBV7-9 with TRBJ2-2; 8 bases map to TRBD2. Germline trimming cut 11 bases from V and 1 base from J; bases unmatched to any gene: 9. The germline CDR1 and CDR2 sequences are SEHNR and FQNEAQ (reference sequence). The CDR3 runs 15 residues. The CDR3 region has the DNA TGTGCCGGCCATTTGGCGGGAGGGAACACCGGGGAGCTGTTTTTT. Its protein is CAGHLAGGNTGELFF.

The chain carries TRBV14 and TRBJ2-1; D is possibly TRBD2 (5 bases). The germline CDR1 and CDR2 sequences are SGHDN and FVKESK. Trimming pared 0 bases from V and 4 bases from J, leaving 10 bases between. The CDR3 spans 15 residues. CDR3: CASSQDRTRYNEQFF. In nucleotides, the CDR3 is TGTGCCAGCAGCCAAGACAGGACTCGGTACAATGAGCAGTTCTTC.

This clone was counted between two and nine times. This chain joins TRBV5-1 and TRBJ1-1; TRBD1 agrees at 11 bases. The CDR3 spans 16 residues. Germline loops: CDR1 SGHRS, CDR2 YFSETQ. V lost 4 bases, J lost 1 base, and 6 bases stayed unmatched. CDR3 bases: TGCGCCAGCAGCCCCGGACAGGGGGCGCAGAACACTGAAGCTTTCTTT. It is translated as CASSPGQGAQNTEAFF.

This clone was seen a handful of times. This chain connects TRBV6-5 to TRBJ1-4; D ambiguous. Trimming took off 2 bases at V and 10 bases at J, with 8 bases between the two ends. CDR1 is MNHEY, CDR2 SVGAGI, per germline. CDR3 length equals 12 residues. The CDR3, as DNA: TGTGCCAGCAGTTACGTCCAGGCAAAACTGTTTTTT. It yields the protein CASSYVQAKLFF.

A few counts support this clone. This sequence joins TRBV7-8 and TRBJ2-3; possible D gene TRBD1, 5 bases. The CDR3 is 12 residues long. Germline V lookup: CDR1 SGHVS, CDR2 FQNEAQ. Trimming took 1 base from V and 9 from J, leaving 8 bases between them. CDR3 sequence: CASSLVQGTQYF. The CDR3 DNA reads TGTGCCAGCAGCTTAGTCCAGGGAACGCAGTATTTT.

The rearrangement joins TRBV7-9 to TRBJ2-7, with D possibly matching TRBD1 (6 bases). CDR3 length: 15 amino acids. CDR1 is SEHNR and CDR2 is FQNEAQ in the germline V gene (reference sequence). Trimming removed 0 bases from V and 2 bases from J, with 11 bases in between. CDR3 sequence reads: CASSLAPSGAYEQYF. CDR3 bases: TGTGCCAGCAGCTTAGCTCCTTCAGGGGCCTACGAGCAGTACTTC.

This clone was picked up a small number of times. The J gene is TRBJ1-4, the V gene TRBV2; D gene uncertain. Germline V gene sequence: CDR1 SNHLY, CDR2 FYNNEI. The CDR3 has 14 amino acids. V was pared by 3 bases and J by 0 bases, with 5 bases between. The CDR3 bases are TGTGCCAGCAGTGACAGGACAACTAATGAAAAACTGTTTTTT. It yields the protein CASSDRTTNEKLFF.

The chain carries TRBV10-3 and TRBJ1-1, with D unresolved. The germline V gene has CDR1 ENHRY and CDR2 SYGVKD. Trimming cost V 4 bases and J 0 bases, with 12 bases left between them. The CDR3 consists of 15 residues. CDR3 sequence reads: CAISGKKLMNTEAFF. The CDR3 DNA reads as TGTGCCATCAGTGGAAAGAAACTAATGAACACTGAAGCTTTCTTT.

Here the CDR3 reads CSVVTPVGTDTQYF. The CDR3 DNA follows: TGCAGCGTTGTAACGCCGGTCGGCACAGATACGCAGTATTTT. This chain uses TRBV29-1 with TRBJ2-3; D is ambiguous. Between the trimmed V and J ends, which lost 4 bases and 1 base, there was a span of 12 bases. The CDR3 is 14 residues long. CDR1 and CDR2 from the germline V gene are SQVTM and ANQGSEA.

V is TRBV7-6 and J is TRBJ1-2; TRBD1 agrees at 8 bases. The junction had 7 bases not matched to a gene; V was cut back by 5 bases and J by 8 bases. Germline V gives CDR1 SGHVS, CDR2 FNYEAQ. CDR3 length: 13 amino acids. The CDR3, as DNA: TGTGCCAGCAGCCTCGACAGGGGACGCGGCTACACCTTC. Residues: CASSLDRGRGYTF.

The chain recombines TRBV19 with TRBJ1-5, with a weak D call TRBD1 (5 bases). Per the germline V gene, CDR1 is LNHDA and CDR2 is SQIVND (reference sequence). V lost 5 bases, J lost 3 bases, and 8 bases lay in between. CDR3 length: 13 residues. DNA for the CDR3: TGTGCCAGTAGTCGGGACGTCAATCAGCCCCAGCATTTT. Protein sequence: CASSRDVNQPQHF. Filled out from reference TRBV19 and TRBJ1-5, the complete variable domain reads DGGITQSPKYLFRKEGQNVTLSCEQNLNHDAMYWYRQDPGQGLRLIYYSQIVNDFQKGDIAEGYSVSREKKESFPLTVTSAQKNPTAFYLCASSRDVNQPQHFGDGTRLSIL.

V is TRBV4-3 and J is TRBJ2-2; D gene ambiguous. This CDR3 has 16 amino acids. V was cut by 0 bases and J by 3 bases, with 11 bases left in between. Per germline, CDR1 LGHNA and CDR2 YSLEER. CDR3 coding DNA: TGCGCCAGCAGCCAAGATTTAGATACGTACACCGGGGAGCTGTTTTTT. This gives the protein CASSQDLDTYTGELFF.

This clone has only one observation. The CDR3 sequence is CASSYSPSVKETQYF. The CDR3 coding sequence is TGTGCCAGCAGTTACTCTCCTAGCGTTAAAGAGACCCAGTACTTC. This chain uses TRBV6-7 with TRBJ2-5; tentative D call: TRBD2 (6 bases). TRBV6-7 carries the ORF label, with uncertain function. The CDR3 extends over 15 amino acids. With 0 bases removed from V and 3 bases from J, the gap between germline ends came to 11 bases.

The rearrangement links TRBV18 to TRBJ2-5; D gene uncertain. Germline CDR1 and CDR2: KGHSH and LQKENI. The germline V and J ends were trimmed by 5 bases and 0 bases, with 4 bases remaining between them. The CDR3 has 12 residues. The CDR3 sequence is CASSGYQETQYF. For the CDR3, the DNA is TGTGCCAGCTCAGGGTACCAAGAGACCCAGTACTTC.

The CDR3 loop reads CASSQTGSTEAFF. The CDR3 coding sequence is TGTGCCAGCTCTCAAACAGGGTCCACTGAAGCTTTCTTT. The chain employs TRBV18 and TRBJ1-1; D might be TRBD1 (6 bases). There are 13 residues in the CDR3. Germline-derived CDR1 and CDR2 are KGHSH and LQKENI. The V end was cut by 6 bases, the J end by 4 bases, with 12 bases between.

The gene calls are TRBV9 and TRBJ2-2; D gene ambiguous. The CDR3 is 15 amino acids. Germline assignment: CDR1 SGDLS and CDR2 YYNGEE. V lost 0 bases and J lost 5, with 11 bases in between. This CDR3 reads CASSVEGVSTGELFF. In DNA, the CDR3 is TGTGCCAGCAGCGTAGAGGGCGTTTCAACCGGGGAGCTGTTTTTT. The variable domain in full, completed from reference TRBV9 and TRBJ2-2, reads DSGVTQTPKHLITATGQRVTLRCSPRSGDLSVYWYQQSLDQGLQFLIQYYNGEERAKGNILERFSAQQFPDLHSELNLSSLELGDSALYFCASSVEGVSTGELFFGEGSRLTVL.

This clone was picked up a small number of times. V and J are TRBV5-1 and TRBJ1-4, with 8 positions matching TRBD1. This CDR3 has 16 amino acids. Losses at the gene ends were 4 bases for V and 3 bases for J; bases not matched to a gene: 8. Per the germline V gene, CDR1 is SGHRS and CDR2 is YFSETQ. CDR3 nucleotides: TGCGCCAGCAGCGTCGGACAGGGTCTTTCTAATGAAAAACTGTTTTTT. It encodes CASSVGQGLSNEKLFF.

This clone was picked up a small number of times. The CDR3 nucleotides are TGTGCCAGCAGCAGGACAGGGGAGCAGCCCCAGCATTTT. Residues: CASSRTGEQPQHF. This chain connects TRBV5-4 to TRBJ1-5; 9 bases are a match to TRBD1. CDR3 length: 13 residues. Germline V CDR1 and CDR2: SGHNT, YYREEE (reference sequence). J lost 7 bases, V lost 4 bases, and 3 bases had no gene match.

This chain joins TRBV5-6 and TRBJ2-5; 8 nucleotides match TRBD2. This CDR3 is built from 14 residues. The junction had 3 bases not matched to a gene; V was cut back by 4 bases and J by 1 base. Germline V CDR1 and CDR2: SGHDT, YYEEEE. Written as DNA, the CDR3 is TGTGCCAGCAGCCGAAGCGGGGGCCAAGAGACCCAGTACTTC. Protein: CASSRSGGQETQYF.

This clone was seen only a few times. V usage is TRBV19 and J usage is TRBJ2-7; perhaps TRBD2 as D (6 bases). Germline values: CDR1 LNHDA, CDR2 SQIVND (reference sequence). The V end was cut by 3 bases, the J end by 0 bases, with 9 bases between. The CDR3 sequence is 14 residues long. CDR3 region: CASSMQGGSYEQYF. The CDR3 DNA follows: TGTGCCAGTAGTATGCAGGGAGGCTCCTACGAGCAGTACTTC.

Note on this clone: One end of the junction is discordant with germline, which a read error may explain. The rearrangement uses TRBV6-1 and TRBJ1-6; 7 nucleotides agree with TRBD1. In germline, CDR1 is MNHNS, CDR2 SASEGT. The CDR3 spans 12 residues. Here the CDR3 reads CASSEGNRGPSF. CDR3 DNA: TGTGCCAGCAGTGAAGGGAACAGGGGTCCCTCCTTT.

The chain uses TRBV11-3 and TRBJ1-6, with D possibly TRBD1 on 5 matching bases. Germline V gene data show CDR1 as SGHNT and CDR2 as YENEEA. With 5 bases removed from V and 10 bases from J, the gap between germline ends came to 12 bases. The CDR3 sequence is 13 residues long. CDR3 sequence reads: CASSPPGSSPLHF. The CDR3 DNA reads TGTGCCAGCAGCCCGCCAGGGAGCTCACCCCTCCACTTT.

CDR3 residues: CASSGGQGGMKSNQPQHF. CDR3 coding DNA: TGTGCCAGCAGCGGGGGACAGGGAGGGATGAAAAGCAATCAGCCCCAGCATTTT. The rearrangement links TRBV7-9 to TRBJ1-5; 9 bases are shared with TRBD1. Germline-derived CDR1 and CDR2 are SEHNR and FQNEAQ (reference sequence). V shed 5 bases, J shed 1 base, and the junction held 12 bases outside the gene matches. This CDR3 has 18 amino acids.